The 18 T cell receptor beta chains below all came from one sample that was sequenced in a study of shared clonotypes between healthy human individuals. The protocol was immunoSEQ multiplex PCR, while the TCRdb copy is restricted to in-frame clones and leaves out a portion. The sample holds some 530,000 clones; roughly 80% are singletons and the top ten take 12%. Specimen: PBMCs. Receptors were obtained from a woman between 40 and 50 years old in good health. Some clones in this sample may be carry-over from other donors' samples.

This clone has just one count. The sample carries other DNA sequences with the same CDR3. The chain joins TRBV2 to TRBJ1-2, with TRBD1 matching over 7 bases. The germline CDR1 and CDR2 sequences are SNHLY and FYNNEI. This CDR3 is 13 amino acids long. V shed 6 bases and J 8 bases; nucleotides not matched to a gene: 9. The CDR3 sequence is CASRPQTGQGYTF. CDR3 coding DNA: TGTGCCAGCAGACCCCAGACAGGGCAGGGCTACACCTTC.

This chain joins TRBV5-1 and TRBJ2-3, with D possibly called TRBD1 or TRBD2 (6 bases each). Per germline, CDR1 SGHRS and CDR2 YFSETQ. The CDR3 runs to 15 residues. V lost 0 bases and J 2 bases, leaving 10 bases between the germline ends. The chain's CDR3 is CASSLAGALTDTQYF. In DNA form, the CDR3 reads TGCGCCAGCAGCTTGGCGGGGGCTCTCACAGATACGCAGTATTTT. Full variable domain (outside the CDR3, taken from reference TRBV5-1 and TRBJ2-3): KAGVTQTPRYLIKTRGQQVTLSCSPISGHRSVSWYQQTPGQGLQFLFEYFSETQRNKGNFPGRFSGRQFSNSRSEMNVSTLELGDSALYLCASSLAGALTDTQYFGPGTRLTVL.

The J gene is TRBJ1-1, the V gene TRBV27; D remains unclear. This CDR3 comprises 17 residues. Germline assignment: CDR1 MNHEY and CDR2 SMNVEV (reference sequence). The V end lost 6 bases, the J end lost 10 bases, and 30 bases lay between the germline ends. CDR3 protein: CASSSFVRSRREVGAFF. The CDR3 DNA reads TGTGCCAGCAGCTCTTTCGTTCGGAGTCGCCGAGAAGTTGGAGCTTTCTTT.

J is TRBJ2-7 and V is TRBV7-2, with 8 nucleotides matching TRBD2. Per germline, CDR1 SGHTA and CDR2 FQGNSA. The CDR3 loop spans 13 amino acids. The V gene end was trimmed by 4 bases and the J gene end by 4 bases; junction bases not matched to a gene: 3. CDR3 loop: CASSSRGGYEQYF. In DNA form, the CDR3 reads TGTGCCAGCAGCTCCCGGGGGGGGTACGAGCAGTACTTC.

The chain carries TRBV10-3 and TRBJ2-1, with 12 bases lining up with TRBD2. The V gene's germline CDR1 is ENHRY and CDR2 SYGVKD. Unmatched junction bases numbered 6, after V lost 10 bases and J lost 5 bases. CDR3 length equals 14 residues. This CDR3 is CATRTSGTDNEQFF. CDR3 nucleotides: TGTGCCACGAGGACTAGCGGGACCGACAATGAGCAGTTCTTC.

The chain carries TRBV11-2 and TRBJ2-1; D gene ambiguous. Looked up from germline, CDR1 is SGHAT and CDR2 is FQNNGV. The CDR3 contains 13 residues. V lost 5 bases and J lost 7, with 12 bases in between. The CDR3 sequence is CASSHHIINEQFF. The DNA of the CDR3 is TGTGCCAGCAGCCACCACATTATAAATGAGCAGTTCTTC.

J is TRBJ2-7 and V is TRBV2; the D is unclear. Trimming removed 2 bases at V and 0 bases at J, with 8 bases between. This CDR3 has 14 amino acids. Looked up from germline, CDR1 is SNHLY and CDR2 is FYNNEI. The chain's CDR3 is CASSEKGSSYEQYF. The CDR3 coding sequence is TGTGCCAGCAGTGAAAAGGGAAGCTCCTACGAGCAGTACTTC.

The chain employs TRBV18 and TRBJ1-1; D is perhaps TRBD1 (5 bases). V was trimmed by 6 bases and J by 3 bases, leaving 20 bases between them. The germline gives CDR1 KGHSH, CDR2 LQKENI. The CDR3 extends over 16 amino acids. This CDR3 reads CASSRIKNGGDTEAFF. CDR3 in DNA: TGTGCCAGCTCCAGGATAAAAAATGGAGGGGACACTGAAGCTTTCTTT.

The J gene is TRBJ2-3, the V gene TRBV6-6, with D perhaps TRBD2 (5 bases). CDR1 and CDR2 from the germline V gene are MNHNY and SVGAGI (reference sequence). V lost 5 bases to trimming and J lost 1 base, with 13 bases between them. CDR3 length: 15 residues. In DNA form, the CDR3 reads TGTGCCAGCAGTGGCACGGGTAGCGGCACAGATACGCAGTATTTT. It translates to CASSGTGSGTDTQYF.

The rearrangement joins TRBV2 to TRBJ1-2, with 12 bases that match TRBD1. Trimming cost V 6 bases and J 7 bases; bases outside gene matches: 6. Germline values: CDR1 SNHLY, CDR2 FYNNEI. This CDR3 is 14 amino acids long. The CDR3: CASSGDRGRGGYTF. CDR3 DNA: TGTGCCAGCAGCGGGGACAGGGGGCGTGGTGGCTACACCTTC.

The chain carries TRBV7-2 and TRBJ1-1; D is ambiguous. Germline CDR1 SGHTA, CDR2 FQGNSA. The CDR3 is 12 amino acids. With 2 bases removed from V and 4 bases from J, the gap between germline ends came to 5 bases. The CDR3 DNA reads TGTGCCAGCAGCTTACGGACCACTGAAGCTTTCTTT. Translated, it gives CASSLRTTEAFF.

The gene calls are TRBV29-1 and TRBJ2-7; TRBD2 agrees at 10 bases. The CDR3 is made up of 13 amino acids. V dropped 7 bases and J dropped 2; count of bases not matched to a gene: 5. CDR1 and CDR2 from the germline V gene are SQVTM and ANQGSEA. The CDR3 here is CSASGRGTYEQYF. CDR3 in DNA: TGCAGCGCTAGCGGGAGAGGCACCTACGAGCAGTACTTC.

The CDR3 sequence is CASSHGGRISTDTQYF. Here the CDR3 DNA reads TGTGCCAGCAGTCACGGAGGACGAATTAGCACAGATACGCAGTATTTT. V is TRBV27 and J is TRBJ2-3, with D possibly TRBD2 on 5 matching bases. Per germline, CDR1 MNHEY and CDR2 SMNVEV (reference sequence). V dropped 5 bases and J dropped 0 bases, with 15 bases sitting between them. The CDR3 has 16 amino acids.

The genes are TRBV7-6 and TRBJ1-3; D gene unclear. The length of the CDR3 is 15 residues. Trimming removed 1 base from V and 0 bases from J, with 7 bases in between. In germline, CDR1 is SGHVS, CDR2 FNYEAQ. CDR3 loop: CASSLGRSSGNTIYF. CDR3 sequence (DNA): TGTGCCAGCAGCTTAGGTAGATCCTCTGGAAACACCATATATTTT.

This chain uses TRBV7-7 with TRBJ2-2, with 10 bases that match TRBD2. Germline-derived CDR1 and CDR2 are SSHAT and FNYEAQ (reference sequence). CDR3 length equals 17 residues. J was trimmed by 6 bases and V by 5 bases; bases with no gene match: 12. The CDR3 protein is CASSHSTAGGPSGELFF. The CDR3 bases are TGTGCCAGCAGCCACTCTACAGCGGGAGGGCCCTCCGGGGAGCTGTTTTTT.

The rearrangement uses TRBV5-5 and TRBJ2-5; 16 nucleotides match TRBD2. Germline CDR1 and CDR2: SGHKS and YYEKEE (reference sequence). Trimming took 1 base from V and 2 from J; bases not matched to a gene: 11. CDR3 length equals 20 residues. CDR3 loop: CASSLRGTSGRADRQETQYF. CDR3 nucleotides: TGTGCCAGCAGCTTGAGGGGGACTAGCGGGAGGGCGGATAGACAAGAGACCCAGTACTTC.

The chain combines TRBV11-3 with TRBJ2-1; perhaps TRBD1 as D (6 bases). Germline-derived CDR1 and CDR2 are SGHNT and YENEEA. The CDR3 spans 14 residues. With 2 bases removed from V and 9 bases from J, the gap between germline ends came to 14 bases. The CDR3 DNA sequence: TGTGCCAGCAGCTTATTTGGGTTAGGGGGTGAGCAGTTCTTC. Its translation is CASSLFGLGGEQFF. Complete variable domain (other parts from reference TRBV11-3 and TRBJ2-1): EAGVVQSPRYKIIEKKQPVAFWCNPISGHNTLYWYLQNLGQGPELLIRYENEEAVDDSQLPKDRFSAERLKGVDSTLKIQPAELGDSAVYLCASSLFGLGGEQFFGPGTRLTVL.

V gene TRBV5-4 combines with J gene TRBJ2-1; perhaps TRBD2 as D (6 bases). The CDR3 extends over 15 amino acids. The V gene lost 0 bases and the J gene lost 5 bases, with 12 bases spanning the gap. Germline V gene data show CDR1 as SGHNT and CDR2 as YYREEE (reference sequence). CDR3 DNA: TGTGCCAGCAGCTTGGATAGCGGAATCAACAATGAGCAGTTCTTC. This sequence encodes CASSLDSGINNEQFF.